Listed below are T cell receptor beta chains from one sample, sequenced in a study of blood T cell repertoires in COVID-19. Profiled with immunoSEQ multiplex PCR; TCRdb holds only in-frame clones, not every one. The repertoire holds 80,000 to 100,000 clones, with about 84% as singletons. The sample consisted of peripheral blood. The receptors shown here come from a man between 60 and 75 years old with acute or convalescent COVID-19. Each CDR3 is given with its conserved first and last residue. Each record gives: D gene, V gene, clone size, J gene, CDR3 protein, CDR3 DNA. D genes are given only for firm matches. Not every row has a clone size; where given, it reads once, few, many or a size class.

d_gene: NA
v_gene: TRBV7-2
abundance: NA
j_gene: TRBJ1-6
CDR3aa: CASSLALATGALHF
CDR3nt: TGTGCCAGCAGCTTAGCGCTGGCGACGGGGGCCCTCCACTTT

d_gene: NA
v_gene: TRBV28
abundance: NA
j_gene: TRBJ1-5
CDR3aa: CASSLQGNQPQHF
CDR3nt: TGTGCCAGCAGTTTACAGGGAAATCAGCCCCAGCATTTT

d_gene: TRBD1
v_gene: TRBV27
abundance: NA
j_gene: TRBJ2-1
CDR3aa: CASSFSGTGHRFF
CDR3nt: TGTGCCAGCAGTTTCTCTGGGACAGGGCATCGGTTCTTC

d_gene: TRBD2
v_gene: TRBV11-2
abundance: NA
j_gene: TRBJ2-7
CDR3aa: CASSSGGVIYEQYF
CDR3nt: TGTGCCAGCAGCTCGGGGGGGGTTATCTACGAGCAGTACTTC

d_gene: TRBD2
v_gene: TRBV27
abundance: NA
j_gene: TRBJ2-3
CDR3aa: CASSFSGRLDTQYF
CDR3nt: TGTGCCAGCAGTTTTAGCGGGAGGTTAGATACGCAGTATTTT

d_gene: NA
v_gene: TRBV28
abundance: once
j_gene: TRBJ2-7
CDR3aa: CASAGTATGSYEQYF
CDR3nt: TGTGCCAGTGCCGGTACCGCAACAGGGAGCTACGAGCAGTACTTC

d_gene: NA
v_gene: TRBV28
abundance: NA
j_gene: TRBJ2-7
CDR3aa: CATLFAGATYEQYF
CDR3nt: TGTGCCACCCTTTTTGCGGGCGCAACCTACGAGCAGTACTTC

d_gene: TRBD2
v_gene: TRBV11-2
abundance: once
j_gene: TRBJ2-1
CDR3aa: CASSAGLAVPSYNEQFF
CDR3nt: TGTGCCAGCAGCGCGGGACTAGCGGTTCCCTCCTACAATGAGCAGTTCTTC

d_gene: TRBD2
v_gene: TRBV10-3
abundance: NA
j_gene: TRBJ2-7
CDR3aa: CAIRGLSYEQYF
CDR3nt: TGTGCCATCAGGGGACTATCCTACGAGCAGTACTTC

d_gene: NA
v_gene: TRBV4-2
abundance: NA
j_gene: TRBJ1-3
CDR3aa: CASSHGESGNTIYF
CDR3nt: TGTGCCAGCAGCCATGGAGAATCTGGAAACACCATATATTTT

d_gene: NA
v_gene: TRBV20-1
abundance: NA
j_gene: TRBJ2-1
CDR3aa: CSASSIRDNRQFF
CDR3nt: TGCAGTGCTAGTTCCATCCGGGACAACAGGCAGTTCTTC

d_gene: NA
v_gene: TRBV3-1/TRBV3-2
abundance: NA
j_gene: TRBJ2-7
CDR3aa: CASSSSASSYEQYF
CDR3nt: TGTGCCAGCAGCTCTAGCGCGAGCTCCTACGAGCAGTACTTC

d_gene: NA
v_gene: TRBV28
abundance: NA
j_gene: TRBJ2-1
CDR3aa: CASSSEQGKRNNEQFF
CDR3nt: TGTGCCAGCAGTTCAGAGCAGGGGAAGAGAAACAATGAGCAGTTCTTC

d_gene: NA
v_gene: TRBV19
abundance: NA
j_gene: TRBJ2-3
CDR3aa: CASSSAGLGQGTDTQYF
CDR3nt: TGTGCCAGTAGCTCGGCGGGCCTAGGCCAAGGAACAGATACGCAGTATTTT

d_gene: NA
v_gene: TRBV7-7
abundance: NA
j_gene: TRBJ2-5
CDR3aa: CASSLNSLLQETQYF
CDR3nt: TGTGCTAGCAGCTTAAACTCTCTCCTCCAAGAGACCCAGTACTTC

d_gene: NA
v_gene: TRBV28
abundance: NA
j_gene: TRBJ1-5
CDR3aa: CASSFYRALSNQPQHF
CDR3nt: TGTGCCAGCAGTTTCTACAGGGCTCTGAGCAATCAGCCCCAGCATTTT

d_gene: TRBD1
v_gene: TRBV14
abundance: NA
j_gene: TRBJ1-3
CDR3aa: CASSQVEGARGNTIYF
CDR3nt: TGTGCCAGCAGCCAAGTTGAGGGGGCGCGCGGAAACACCATATATTTT

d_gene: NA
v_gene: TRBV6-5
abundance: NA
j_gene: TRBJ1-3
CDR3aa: CASSYGGAVNTIYF
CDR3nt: TGTGCCAGCAGTTACGGGGGGGCCGTAAACACCATATATTTT